This record covers a single T cell receptor beta chain. What it binds is unknown. V was pared by 2 bases and J by 2 bases, with 7 bases between. The CDR3 consists of 14 residues. Germline V CDR1 and CDR2: SGHNT, YYREEE (reference sequence). This record comes from a study of blood T cells in healthy people across ages. Across the whole study: For every two T cells, template switching captured about one barcoded beta molecule. Notes on the study in general: PBMCs that were unsorted prevented a conclusive naive versus antigen-experienced comparison.

Together with a sample-barcoded 5' primer, a J-beta primer mix was included in a second PCR lasting 7 to 11 cycles. CDR3-containing paired-end reads numbering at least 2.5 million came from each sample. MiXCR was run by TCRdb on the 5' RACE reads, yielding one entry per CDR3 protein. Of 540,000 or so distinct CDR3 sequences in the sample, about 25% were seen once. Material for sequencing was blood. This receptor was identified in a woman in her 70s in good health. The chain has TRBV5-4 and TRBJ2-2; D uncertain. DNA for the CDR3: TGTGCCAGCAGCTTTTCTATAAACACCGGGGAGCTGTTTTTT. Amino acid sequence: CASSFSINTGELFF.